The 32 T cell receptor beta chains below all came from one sample that was sequenced in a study of T cells after posttransplantation cyclophosphamide (dated by TCRdb to 2016 to 2017). The library came from the immunoSEQ multiplex PCR assay. As stored in TCRdb, this immuneACCESS dataset retains in-frame rearrangements with V and J assigned. A fraction of the clones does not appear; measured against another copy, unresolved V genes explain less than half of the discrepancy, and the remainder lacks a known reason. This sample has under 20,000 clones in the table, none counted a single time. The ten most abundant clones make up around 0.56% of the sample. In light of the paper, this sample's treatment or condition label describes: high-dose cyclophosphamide on days +3 and +4 as single-agent GVHD prophylaxis. Patients in the PTCy group got busulfan and fludarabine conditioning, a marrow graft from a related or unrelated donor, and cyclophosphamide on days +3 and +4.

Sample: PBMCs, taken after allogeneic stem cell transplant with posttransplant cyclophosphamide. The receptors originated from a female patient aged 30 to 40 who received an allogeneic stem cell transplant from a related donor, was CMV-positive, and had no GVHD. In transplant recipients, some T cells may be of donor rather than host origin.

This clone showed up many times. The CDR3 reads CASLRDTYNEQFF. The CDR3 nucleotides are TGTGCCAGTTTGCGGGATACCTACAATGAGCAGTTCTTC. The J gene is TRBJ2-1, the V gene TRBV28, with a weak D call TRBD2 (6 bases). This CDR3 is 13 amino acids long. Trimming left V 9 bases short and J 2 bases short, with 11 bases between. Germline CDR1 MDHEN, CDR2 SYDVKM.

In this sample, this clone is medium-sized. The chain links TRBV6-6 to TRBJ1-1, with D possibly being TRBD1 (5 bases). Germline lookup yields CDR1 MNHNY and CDR2 SVGAGI (reference sequence). V was trimmed by 4 bases and J by 3 bases, leaving 12 bases between them. This CDR3 is built from 14 residues. The CDR3: CASSSREGDTEAFF. In nucleotides, the CDR3 is TGTGCCAGCAGTTCTAGAGAAGGGGACACTGAAGCTTTCTTT.

This clone has a count of ten or more. This sequence joins TRBV5-6 and TRBJ2-7; 7 bases are shared with TRBD1. The CDR3 runs to 14 residues. With V trimmed by 6 bases and J by 4 bases, 10 bases remained unmatched. Per germline, CDR1 SGHDT and CDR2 YYEEEE. CDR3 nucleotide sequence: TGTGCCAGCAACGTGCCAGGGACAGATTACGAGCAGTACTTC. As protein: CASNVPGTDYEQYF.

This clone has ten or more counts. CDR3 loop: CASSSGNPEKLFF. The CDR3 coding sequence is TGTGCCAGCAGCTCAGGGAATCCTGAAAAACTGTTTTTT. The chain joins TRBV5-6 to TRBJ1-4; weak D call: TRBD1 (5 bases). CDR3 size: 13 residues. The V end was cut by 3 bases, the J end by 7 bases, with 10 bases between. Germline loops: CDR1 SGHDT, CDR2 YYEEEE.

This clone was observed many times. The rearrangement joins TRBV10-3 to TRBJ1-2; 8 nucleotides line up with TRBD1. Germline CDR1 reads ENHRY; CDR2 reads SYGVKD. The CDR3 covers 16 residues. V was pared by 0 bases and J by 5 bases, with 8 bases of the junction left unmatched. CDR3 sequence (DNA): TGTGCCATCAGTGAGTCCTCGACAGGGGCCTTTTATGGCTACACCTTC. This translates into CAISESSTGAFYGYTF.

This clone was recorded at least ten times. The chain has TRBV7-3 and TRBJ2-5, with TRBD1 matching over 11 bases. The length of the CDR3 is 14 residues. Germline assignment: CDR1 SGHTA and CDR2 FQGTGA. V shed 5 bases and J 5 bases; nucleotides not matched to a gene: 4. CDR3 loop: CASSRDRGMETQYF. The CDR3, as DNA: TGTGCCAGCAGCCGGGACAGGGGGATGGAGACCCAGTACTTC.

This clone came up many times. J is TRBJ2-3 and V is TRBV21-1; the DNA was not compared with TRBD1, the D call given in the table. TRBV21-1 is tagged as a pseudogene. The CDR3 contains 17 residues. CDR3 residues: CASLRGTGEDDTDTQYF. The CDR3 nucleotides are TGTGCCAGCTTACGGGGGACAGGGGAGGATGACACAGATACGCAGTATTTT.

This sequence joins TRBV14 and TRBJ1-6, with 9 bases that match TRBD1. In germline, CDR1 is SGHDN, CDR2 FVKESK. The CDR3 extends over 16 amino acids. With V trimmed by 3 bases and J by 10 bases, 10 bases remained unmatched. The chain's CDR3 is CASSHLRDREHSPLHF. DNA of the CDR3: TGTGCCAGCAGCCACCTCCGGGACAGGGAACACTCACCCCTCCACTTT.

In this sample, this clone turned up many times. One end of the junction is discordant with germline, which a read error may explain. The V call is TRBV19, the J call TRBJ1-2; D might be TRBD1 (6 bases). Germline V gives CDR1 LNHDA, CDR2 SQIVND (reference sequence). The CDR3 covers 12 residues. CDR3 DNA sequence: TGTGCCAGCGTCGGATTCTTTGGACAGCCATTCTTC. Amino acids: CASVGFFGQPFF.

This clone was seen at least ten times. V usage is TRBV7-6 and J usage is TRBJ2-7, with D maybe TRBD2 (5 bases). V was cut by 2 bases and J by 6 bases, with 8 bases left in between. CDR1 and CDR2 from the germline V gene are SGHVS and FNYEAQ. The CDR3 runs 12 residues. In DNA form, the CDR3 reads TGTGCCAGCAGCTTACTCGCGGGCGAGCAGTACTTC. It yields the protein CASSLLAGEQYF.

At least ten counts were recorded for this clone. The chain is built from TRBV9 and TRBJ1-1; D is possibly TRBD1 (5 bases). The CDR3 covers 15 residues. Germline V gene sequence: CDR1 SGDLS, CDR2 YYNGEE. Trimming shortened V by 0 bases and J by 0 bases, and 9 bases separated the two germline ends. For the CDR3, the DNA is TGTGCCAGCAGCGTAGGTGACAGACTGAACACTGAAGCTTTCTTT. It yields the protein CASSVGDRLNTEAFF.

This clone is medium-sized within its sample. The V call is TRBV10-3, the J call TRBJ2-7; TRBD1 matches 7 bases. CDR3 size: 13 residues. Germline values: CDR1 ENHRY, CDR2 SYGVKD. V lost 6 bases to trimming and J lost 2 bases; unmatched junction nucleotides: 4. Here the CDR3 reads CAIRGQWPYEQYF. CDR3 DNA: TGTGCCATCAGGGGACAGTGGCCCTACGAGCAGTACTTC.

This clone was detected ten times or more. The V call is TRBV4-2, the J call TRBJ2-1, with 15 positions matching TRBD2. Unmatched junction bases numbered 2, after V lost 3 bases and J lost 5 bases. The germline gives CDR1 LGHNA, CDR2 YNFKEQ. The CDR3 runs 16 residues. DNA for the CDR3: TGTGCCAGCAGCCAGGGACTAGCGGGAGGTAACAATGAGCAGTTCTTC. It yields the protein CASSQGLAGGNNEQFF.

This clone came up many times. The V call is TRBV28, the J call TRBJ2-2; D might be TRBD2 (6 bases). Per germline, CDR1 MDHEN and CDR2 SYDVKM. V gave up 7 bases and J gave up 4 bases, with 16 bases separating them. The CDR3 extends over 15 amino acids. CDR3 residues: CASTDPGGSTGELFF. The CDR3 DNA sequence: TGTGCCAGCACCGATCCCGGGGGTAGCACCGGGGAGCTGTTTTTT.

This clone was counted at least ten times. This chain uses TRBV7-8 with TRBJ2-7; 16 bases align to TRBD2. CDR1 is SGHVS, CDR2 FQNEAQ, per germline. The CDR3 covers 19 residues. V lost 5 bases to trimming and J lost 0 bases; unmatched junction nucleotides: 10. CDR3 protein: CASSIRGGLAGGSSYEQYF. The CDR3 DNA reads TGTGCCAGCAGCATTAGAGGGGGACTAGCGGGAGGGAGCTCCTACGAGCAGTACTTC.

This clone was seen repeatedly, ten times or more. CDR3 sequence reads: CASQASRDRADEQFF. The CDR3, as DNA: TGTGCCAGTCAAGCTTCCCGGGACAGGGCCGATGAGCAGTTCTTC. J is TRBJ2-1 and V is TRBV25-1; 9 bases line up with TRBD1. The CDR3 length is 15 residues. V shed 9 bases, J shed 8 bases, and the junction held 14 bases outside the gene matches. CDR1 MGHDK and CDR2 SYGVNS come from the germline V gene.

Many counts were recorded for this clone. The chain couples TRBV2 to TRBJ2-7, with a weak D call TRBD1 (6 bases). Germline-derived CDR1 and CDR2 are SNHLY and FYNNEI. There are 16 residues in the CDR3. The V end lost 6 bases, the J end lost 2 bases, and 20 bases lay between the germline ends. CDR3 in DNA: TGTGCCAGCAGCGTCCTAGGGCAGGGGACCACCTACGAGCAGTACTTC. This codes for CASSVLGQGTTYEQYF.

This clone has a count of ten or more. The rearrangement joins TRBV28 to TRBJ1-2; 8 bases fit TRBD1. Germline V lookup: CDR1 MDHEN, CDR2 SYDVKM. This CDR3 has 13 amino acids. V lost 9 bases, J lost 8 bases, and 11 bases stayed unmatched. The CDR3 sequence: CASRADRVYGYTF. The DNA for the CDR3 is TGTGCCAGTCGCGCGGACAGGGTATACGGCTACACCTTC.

At least ten counts were recorded for this clone. V and J are TRBV29-1 and TRBJ2-1; D is undetermined. With 3 bases removed from V and 2 bases from J, the gap between germline ends came to 14 bases. CDR1 is SQVTM and CDR2 is ANQGSEA in the germline V gene. The CDR3 has 15 residues. CDR3 DNA sequence: TGCAGCGTTGAGCCCCCCGTGGGCCCCTACAATGAGCAGTTCTTC. Encoded protein: CSVEPPVGPYNEQFF.

This clone came up many times. This rearrangement joins TRBV5-1 to TRBJ2-3, with D perhaps matching TRBD2 (6 bases). CDR1 and CDR2 from the germline V gene are SGHRS and YFSETQ. The CDR3 consists of 13 residues. Trimming removed 0 bases from V and 5 bases from J, with 7 bases in between. The CDR3 bases are TGCGCCAGCAGCTTGGCGGGGGAAGATACGCAGTATTTT. As protein: CASSLAGEDTQYF.

At least ten counts were recorded for this clone. This chain joins TRBV28 and TRBJ2-7; D may be TRBD1 (5 bases). CDR3 length: 15 residues. The V end was cut by 7 bases, the J end by 7 bases, with 23 bases between. CDR1 MDHEN and CDR2 SYDVKM come from the germline V gene. DNA of the CDR3: TGTGCCAGCAACTCAGGGCGGACAAGTACTCGGGAGCAGTACTTC. This codes for CASNSGRTSTREQYF.

This clone showed up many times. This chain joins TRBV5-1 and TRBJ2-1; tentative D call: TRBD2 (5 bases). V lost 7 bases, J lost 13 bases, and 21 bases lay in between. This CDR3 contains 13 residues. The germline V gene has CDR1 SGHRS and CDR2 YFSETQ. The CDR3 DNA follows: TGCGCCAGCGGGGTAGGTAGCGCGATAAGACAGTTCTTC. This gives the protein CASGVGSAIRQFF.

There are many counts of this clone. The J gene is TRBJ2-2, the V gene TRBV29-1; 8 nucleotides agree with TRBD1. The CDR3 spans 16 residues. Germline V gene lookup returns CDR1 SQVTM and CDR2 ANQGSEA. V lost 0 bases and J lost 3; bases outside the gene matches: 6. The CDR3 protein is CSVEDEQDRDTGELFF. CDR3 DNA sequence: TGCAGCGTTGAAGATGAGCAGGACAGGGACACCGGGGAGCTGTTTTTT.

Ten or more counts support this clone. The rearrangement uses TRBV11-2 and TRBJ1-1; D uncertain. This CDR3 spans 15 amino acids. Germline loops: CDR1 SGHAT, CDR2 FQNNGV. The V end was cut by 2 bases, the J end by 1 base, with 11 bases between. The CDR3 bases are TGTGCCAGCAGCTTAAGGGTGAGGGAGAACACTGAAGCTTTCTTT. Translation gives CASSLRVRENTEAFF.

This clone was observed at least ten times. This chain joins TRBV15 and TRBJ2-4, with a possible D match to TRBD2 (6 bases). The V and J ends lost 8 bases and 0 bases respectively, with 17 bases between them. Per the germline V gene, CDR1 is LNHNV and CDR2 is YYDKDF (reference sequence). This CDR3 comprises 16 residues. In DNA form, the CDR3 reads TGTGCCACCGAGGAGGGTAGCATACTAGCCAAAAACATTCAGTACTTC. Its protein is CATEEGSILAKNIQYF.

The sample holds many counts of this clone. The V call is TRBV28, the J call TRBJ1-2; 9 bases are shared with TRBD1. Germline V gene sequence: CDR1 MDHEN, CDR2 SYDVKM. The CDR3 totals 14 residues. V shed 3 bases and J 7 bases; nucleotides not matched to a gene: 6. The DNA for the CDR3 is TGTGCCAGCAGTTTTAACAGGGGGCCTCTTGGCTACACCTTC. Translated, it gives CASSFNRGPLGYTF.

This clone has ten or more counts. This chain joins TRBV7-2 and TRBJ2-1, with D possibly being TRBD2 (5 bases). The CDR3 has 16 residues. Germline V gene lookup returns CDR1 SGHTA and CDR2 FQGNSA. Trimming removed 2 bases from V and 0 bases from J, with 11 bases in between. The chain's CDR3 is CASSLQLGSSYNEQFF. The CDR3 DNA is TGTGCCAGCAGCTTACAGCTGGGGAGCTCCTACAATGAGCAGTTCTTC. Filled out from reference TRBV7-2 and TRBJ2-1, the complete variable domain reads GAGVSQSPSNKVTEKGKDVELRCDPISGHTALYWYRQSLGQGLEFLIYFQGNSAPDKSGLPSDRFSAERTGGSVSTLTIQRTQQEDSAVYLCASSLQLGSSYNEQFFGPGTRLTVL.

This clone came up many times. The chain carries TRBV7-9 and TRBJ2-2; 10 bases are shared with TRBD1. V was pared by 3 bases and J by 5 bases, with 3 bases of the junction left unmatched. CDR1 and CDR2 from the germline V gene are SEHNR and FQNEAQ (reference sequence). The CDR3 contains 15 residues. CDR3 protein: CASSLADRGTGELFF. DNA for the CDR3: TGTGCCAGCAGCTTGGCGGACAGGGGGACCGGGGAGCTGTTTTTT.

This clone was recorded at least ten times. The gene calls are TRBV7-2 and TRBJ1-2; 8 bases match TRBD1. The CDR3 totals 17 residues. CDR1 and CDR2 (germline): SGHTA, FQGNSA. With V trimmed by 5 bases and J by 0 bases, 11 bases remained unmatched. The CDR3 DNA follows: TGTGCCAGCAGCCGACAGGGGAATCTAGCAGCTAACTATGGCTACACCTTC. This codes for CASSRQGNLAANYGYTF.

This clone appeared many times. The chain carries TRBV7-2 and TRBJ2-1, with D maybe TRBD2 (5 bases). Germline values: CDR1 SGHTA, CDR2 FQGNSA. There are 15 residues in the CDR3. Trimming removed 7 bases at V and 0 bases at J, with 13 bases between. CDR3 in DNA: TGTGCCAGCACCGTTAGCGCCATCTCCTACAATGAGCAGTTCTTC. The encoded protein is CASTVSAISYNEQFF.

Ten or more counts support this clone. The chain uses TRBV16 and TRBJ1-2; 8 bases agree with TRBD1. The ends lost 5 bases at V and 4 bases at J; junction bases unmatched: 6. Germline V gene sequence: CDR1 KGHSY, CDR2 FQNENV. This CDR3 is 14 amino acids long. The CDR3 spells CASSGQGGPYGYTF. DNA of the CDR3: TGTGCCAGCAGCGGACAGGGTGGGCCCTATGGCTACACCTTC.

There are many counts of this clone. The chain uses TRBV10-3 and TRBJ2-1; 9 nucleotides line up with TRBD1. V was clipped by 7 bases and J by 7 bases; unmatched bases: 8. Germline V gene data show CDR1 as ENHRY and CDR2 as SYGVKD. This CDR3 contains 14 residues. For the CDR3, the DNA is TGTGCCATCATCAACGGGACAGGGTCTAATGAGCAGTTCTTC. This translates into CAIINGTGSNEQFF.